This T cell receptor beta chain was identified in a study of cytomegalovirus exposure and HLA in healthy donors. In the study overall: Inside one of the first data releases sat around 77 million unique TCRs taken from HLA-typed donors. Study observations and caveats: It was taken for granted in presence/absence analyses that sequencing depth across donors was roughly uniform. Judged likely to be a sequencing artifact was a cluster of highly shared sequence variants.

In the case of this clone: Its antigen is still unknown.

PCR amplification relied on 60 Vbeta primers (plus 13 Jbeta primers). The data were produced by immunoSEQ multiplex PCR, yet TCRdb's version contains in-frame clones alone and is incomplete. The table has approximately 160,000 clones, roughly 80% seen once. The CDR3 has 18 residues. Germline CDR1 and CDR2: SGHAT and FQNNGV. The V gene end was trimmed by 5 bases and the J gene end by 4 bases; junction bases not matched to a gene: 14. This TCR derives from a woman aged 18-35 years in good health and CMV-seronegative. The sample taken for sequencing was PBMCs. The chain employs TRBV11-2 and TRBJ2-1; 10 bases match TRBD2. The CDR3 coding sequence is TGTGCCAGCAGCACCTTGGGGCTAGCGGGAGAGGATTACAATGAGCAGTTCTTC. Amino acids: CASSTLGLAGEDYNEQFF.